Detailed here is one T cell receptor (beta chain). Trimming took off 4 bases at V and 6 bases at J, with 9 bases between the two ends. Per germline, CDR1 MDHEN and CDR2 SYDVKM. This CDR3 spans 13 amino acids. How the authors handled the data: The assay estimated nucleated cells by amplifying reference gene primers. Assay used: immunoSEQ multiplex PCR; TCRdb lists only in-frame clones, some missing. The DNA was the basis for D and trimming; V, J and clone size are from that table. The sample has about 200,000 clones; about 93% are singletons. This sample was included in a study of blood T cell repertoires in COVID-19. The overall study: Acute and convalescent COVID-19 specimens originated in the United States, Italy and Spain. T cells, B-cell-depleted T cells, or PBMCs supplied cDNA or gDNA.

Seattle patients were enrolled while actively infected and followed longitudinally. The chain couples TRBV28 to TRBJ1-4; the D is unclear. This receptor was identified in a man aged 60 to 75 with COVID-19, enrolled during active disease. Sequencing used peripheral blood. CDR3 nucleotide sequence: TGTGCCAGCAGTTGGGCCCGAGATGAAAAACTGTTTTTT. Protein: CASSWARDEKLFF.